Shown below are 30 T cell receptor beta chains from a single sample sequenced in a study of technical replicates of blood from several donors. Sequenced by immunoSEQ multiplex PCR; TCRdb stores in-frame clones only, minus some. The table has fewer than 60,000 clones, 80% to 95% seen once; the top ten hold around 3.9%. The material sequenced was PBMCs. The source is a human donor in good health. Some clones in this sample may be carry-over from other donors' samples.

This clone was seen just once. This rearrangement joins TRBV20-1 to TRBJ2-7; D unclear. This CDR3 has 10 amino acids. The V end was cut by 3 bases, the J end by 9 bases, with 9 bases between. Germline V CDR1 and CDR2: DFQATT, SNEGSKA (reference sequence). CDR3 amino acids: CSASGPRQYF. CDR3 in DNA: TGCAGTGCTAGCGGTCCGCGGCAGTACTTC.

This CDR3 reads CASSPRGGEGAYEQYF. CDR3 DNA sequence: TGTGCCAGCAGCCCACGTGGTGGAGAGGGGGCGTACGAGCAGTACTTC. J is TRBJ2-7 and V is TRBV5-4, with 7 bases aligning to TRBD1. The CDR3 is 16 residues long. V trimming: 4 bases; J trimming: 4 bases; junction bases outside the gene matches: 14. Germline loops: CDR1 SGHNT, CDR2 YYREEE (reference sequence).

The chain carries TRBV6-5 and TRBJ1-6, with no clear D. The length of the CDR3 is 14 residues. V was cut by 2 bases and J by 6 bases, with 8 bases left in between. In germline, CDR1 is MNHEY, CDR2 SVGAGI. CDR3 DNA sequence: TGTGCCAGCAGTTACGGGAGTATTAATTCACCCCTCCACTTT. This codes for CASSYGSINSPLHF.

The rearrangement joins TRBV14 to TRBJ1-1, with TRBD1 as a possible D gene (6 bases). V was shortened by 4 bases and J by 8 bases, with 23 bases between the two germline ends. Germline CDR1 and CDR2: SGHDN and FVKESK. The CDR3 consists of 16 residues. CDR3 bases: TGTGCCAGCAGCCTCAGCCTCTCCCAGGGGCGTGTAGAAGCTTTCTTT. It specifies CASSLSLSQGRVEAFF.

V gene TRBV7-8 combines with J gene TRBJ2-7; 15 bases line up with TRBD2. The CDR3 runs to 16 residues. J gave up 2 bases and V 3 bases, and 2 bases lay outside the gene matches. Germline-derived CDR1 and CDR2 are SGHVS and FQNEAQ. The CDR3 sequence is CASSLGTSGRPYEQYF. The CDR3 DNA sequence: TGTGCCAGCAGCTTGGGGACTAGCGGGAGGCCCTACGAGCAGTACTTC.

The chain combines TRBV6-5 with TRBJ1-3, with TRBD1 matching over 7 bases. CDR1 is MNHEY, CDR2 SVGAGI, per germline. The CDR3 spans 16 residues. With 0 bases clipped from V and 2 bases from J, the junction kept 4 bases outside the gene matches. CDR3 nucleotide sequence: TGTGCCAGCAGTTACTCGGGGACAGTGACTGGAAACACCATATATTTT. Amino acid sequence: CASSYSGTVTGNTIYF.

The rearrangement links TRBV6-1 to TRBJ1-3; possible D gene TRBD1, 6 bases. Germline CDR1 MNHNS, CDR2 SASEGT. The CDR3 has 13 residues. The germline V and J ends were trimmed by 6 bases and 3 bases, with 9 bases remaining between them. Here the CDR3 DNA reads TGTGCCAGCAGCCAGACAGGTGGAAACACCATATATTTT. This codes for CASSQTGGNTIYF.

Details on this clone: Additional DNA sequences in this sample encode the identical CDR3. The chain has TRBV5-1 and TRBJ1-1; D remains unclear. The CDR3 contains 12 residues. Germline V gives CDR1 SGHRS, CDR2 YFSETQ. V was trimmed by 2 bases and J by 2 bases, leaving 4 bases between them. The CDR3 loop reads CASSFGNTEAFF. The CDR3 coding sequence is TGCGCCAGCAGCTTCGGTAACACTGAAGCTTTCTTT.

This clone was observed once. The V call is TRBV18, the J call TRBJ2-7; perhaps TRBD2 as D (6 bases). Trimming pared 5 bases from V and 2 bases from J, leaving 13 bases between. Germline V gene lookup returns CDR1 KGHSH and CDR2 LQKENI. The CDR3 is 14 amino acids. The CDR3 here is CASSGTSRTYEQYF. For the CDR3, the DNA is TGTGCCAGCTCAGGGACTTCCCGGACCTACGAGCAGTACTTC.

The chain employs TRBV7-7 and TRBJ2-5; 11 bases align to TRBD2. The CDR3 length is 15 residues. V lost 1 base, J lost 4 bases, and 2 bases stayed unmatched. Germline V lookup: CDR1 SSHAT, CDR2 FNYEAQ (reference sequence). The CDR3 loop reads CASSLGLAGGETQYF. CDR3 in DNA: TGTGCCAGCAGCTTAGGGCTAGCGGGAGGAGAGACCCAGTACTTC.

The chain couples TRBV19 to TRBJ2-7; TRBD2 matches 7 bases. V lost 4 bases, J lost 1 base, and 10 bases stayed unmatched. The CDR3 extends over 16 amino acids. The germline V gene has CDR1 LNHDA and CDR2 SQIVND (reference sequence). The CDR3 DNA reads TGTGCCAGTAGTAACCCCCTCGGGGAGGGATCCTACGAGCAGTACTTC. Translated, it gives CASSNPLGEGSYEQYF.

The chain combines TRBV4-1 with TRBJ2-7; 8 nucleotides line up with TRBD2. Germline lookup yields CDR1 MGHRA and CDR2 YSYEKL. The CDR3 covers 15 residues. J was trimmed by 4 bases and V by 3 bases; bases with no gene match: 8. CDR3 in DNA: TGCGCCAGCAGCCACTTAGCGGGGTTCGGATACGAGCAGTACTTC. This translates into CASSHLAGFGYEQYF.

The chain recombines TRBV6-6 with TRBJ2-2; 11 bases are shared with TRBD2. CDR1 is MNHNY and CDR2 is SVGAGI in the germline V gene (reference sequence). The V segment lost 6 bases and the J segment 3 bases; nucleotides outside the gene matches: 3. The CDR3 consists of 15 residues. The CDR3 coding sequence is TGTGCCAGCAGACAGACTAGCGGGGACACCGGGGAGCTGTTTTTT. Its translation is CASRQTSGDTGELFF.

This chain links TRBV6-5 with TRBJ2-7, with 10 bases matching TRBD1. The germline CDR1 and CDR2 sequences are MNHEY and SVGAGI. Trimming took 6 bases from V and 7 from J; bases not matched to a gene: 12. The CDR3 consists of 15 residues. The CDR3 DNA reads TGTGCCAGCAGGGCCCGGGACAGGGGTTTATGGGAGCAGTACTTC. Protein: CASRARDRGLWEQYF.

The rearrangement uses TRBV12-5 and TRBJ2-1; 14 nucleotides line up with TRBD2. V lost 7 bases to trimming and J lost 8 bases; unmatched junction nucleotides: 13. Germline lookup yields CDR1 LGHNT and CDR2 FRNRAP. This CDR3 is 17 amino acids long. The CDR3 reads CASAYTGTSGRGYEQFF. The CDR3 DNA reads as TGTGCTAGTGCATATACCGGGACTAGCGGGAGAGGATATGAGCAGTTCTTC.

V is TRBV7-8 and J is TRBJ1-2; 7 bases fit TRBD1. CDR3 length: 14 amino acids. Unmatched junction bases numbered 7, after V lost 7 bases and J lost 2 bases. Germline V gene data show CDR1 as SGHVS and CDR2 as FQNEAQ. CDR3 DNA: TGTGCCAGCACATTCGGGGACAGAAACTATGGCTACACCTTC. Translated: CASTFGDRNYGYTF.

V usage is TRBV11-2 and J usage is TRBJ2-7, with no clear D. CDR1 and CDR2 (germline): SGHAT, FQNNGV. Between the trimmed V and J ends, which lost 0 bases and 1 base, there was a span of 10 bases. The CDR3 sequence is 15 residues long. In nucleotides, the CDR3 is TGTGCCAGCAGCTTAGAATACAGCAAATCCTACGAGCAGTACTTC. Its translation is CASSLEYSKSYEQYF.

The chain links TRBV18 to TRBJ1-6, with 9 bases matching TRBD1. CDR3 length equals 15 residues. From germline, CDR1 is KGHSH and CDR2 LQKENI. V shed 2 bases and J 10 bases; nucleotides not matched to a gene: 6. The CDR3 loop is CASSPEQGAGSPLHF. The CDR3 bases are TGTGCCAGCTCACCAGAACAGGGGGCAGGATCACCCCTCCACTTT.

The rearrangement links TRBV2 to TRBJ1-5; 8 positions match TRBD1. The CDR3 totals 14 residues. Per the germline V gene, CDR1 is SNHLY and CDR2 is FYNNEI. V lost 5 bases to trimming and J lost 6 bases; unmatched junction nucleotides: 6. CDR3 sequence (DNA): TGTGCCAGCAGTTGGACAGGGTGGGGTCAGCCCCAGCATTTT. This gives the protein CASSWTGWGQPQHF.

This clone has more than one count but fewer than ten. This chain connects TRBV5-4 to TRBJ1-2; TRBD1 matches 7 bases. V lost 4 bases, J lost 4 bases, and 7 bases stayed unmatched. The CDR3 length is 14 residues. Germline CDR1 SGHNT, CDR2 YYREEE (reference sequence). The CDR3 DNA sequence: TGTGCCAGCAGCCTACAGGGGATGAGCTATGGCTACACCTTC. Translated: CASSLQGMSYGYTF.

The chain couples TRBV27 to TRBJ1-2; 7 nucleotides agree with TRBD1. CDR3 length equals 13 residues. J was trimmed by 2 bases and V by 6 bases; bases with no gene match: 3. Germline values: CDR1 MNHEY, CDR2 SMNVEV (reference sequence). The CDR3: CASRGTANYGYTF. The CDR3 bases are TGTGCCAGCAGGGGGACAGCGAACTATGGCTACACCTTC.

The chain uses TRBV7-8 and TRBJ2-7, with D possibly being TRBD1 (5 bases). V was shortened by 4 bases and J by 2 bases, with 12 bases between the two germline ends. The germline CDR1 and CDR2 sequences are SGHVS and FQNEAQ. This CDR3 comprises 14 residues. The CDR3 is CASSSQGFAYEQYF. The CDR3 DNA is TGTGCCAGCAGCTCGCAGGGTTTTGCCTACGAGCAGTACTTC.

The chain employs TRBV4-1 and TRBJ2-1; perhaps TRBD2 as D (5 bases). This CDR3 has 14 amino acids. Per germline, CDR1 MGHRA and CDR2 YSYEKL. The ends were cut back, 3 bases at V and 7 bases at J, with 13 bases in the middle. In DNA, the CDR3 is TGCGCCAGCAGCCACCCTGTGGGAGTTAATGAGCAGTTCTTC. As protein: CASSHPVGVNEQFF.

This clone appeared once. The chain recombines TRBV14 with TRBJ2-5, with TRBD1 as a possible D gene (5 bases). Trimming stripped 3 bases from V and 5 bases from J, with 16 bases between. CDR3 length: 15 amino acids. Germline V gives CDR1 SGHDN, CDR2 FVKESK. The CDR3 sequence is CASSQLTGYRETQYF. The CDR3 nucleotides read TGTGCCAGCAGCCAGCTTACAGGTTATCGGGAGACCCAGTACTTC.

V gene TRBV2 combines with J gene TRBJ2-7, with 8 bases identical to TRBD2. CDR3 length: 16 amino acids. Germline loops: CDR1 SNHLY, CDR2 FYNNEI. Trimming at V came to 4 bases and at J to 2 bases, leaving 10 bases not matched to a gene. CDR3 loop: CASSGWRRGATYEQYF. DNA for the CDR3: TGTGCCAGCAGTGGGTGGAGGCGGGGGGCAACCTACGAGCAGTACTTC.

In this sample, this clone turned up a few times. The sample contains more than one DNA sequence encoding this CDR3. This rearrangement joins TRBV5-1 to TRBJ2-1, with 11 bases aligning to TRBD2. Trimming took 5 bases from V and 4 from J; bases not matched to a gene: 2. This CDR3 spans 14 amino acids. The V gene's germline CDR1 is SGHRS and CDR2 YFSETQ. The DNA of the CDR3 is TGCGCCAGCAGTACTAGCGGGGGTTACAATGAGCAGTTCTTC. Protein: CASSTSGGYNEQFF.

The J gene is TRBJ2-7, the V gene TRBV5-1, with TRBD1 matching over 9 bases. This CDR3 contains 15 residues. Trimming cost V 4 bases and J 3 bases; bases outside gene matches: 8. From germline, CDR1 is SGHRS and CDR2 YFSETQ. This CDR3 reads CASSVLPGQGYEQYF. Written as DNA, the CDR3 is TGCGCCAGCAGCGTGCTCCCGGGACAGGGCTACGAGCAGTACTTC.

This CDR3 reads CASSYLGSYEQYF. The CDR3 DNA follows: TGTGCCAGCAGTTACCTCGGGTCCTACGAGCAGTACTTC. This chain connects TRBV6-6 to TRBJ2-7; D not resolved. V shed 2 bases and J shed 1 base, with 6 bases lying between them. Looked up from germline, CDR1 is MNHNY and CDR2 is SVGAGI (reference sequence). This CDR3 is built from 13 residues.

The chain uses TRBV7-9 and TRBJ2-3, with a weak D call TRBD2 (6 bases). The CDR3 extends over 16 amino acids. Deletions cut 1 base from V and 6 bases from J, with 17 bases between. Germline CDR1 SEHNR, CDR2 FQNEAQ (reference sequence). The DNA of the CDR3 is TGTGCCAGCAGCTTAGAGCTAGCGAGGAGCGCTGATACGCAGTATTTT. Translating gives CASSLELARSADTQYF. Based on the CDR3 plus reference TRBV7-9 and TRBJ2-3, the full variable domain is DTGVSQNPRHKITKRGQNVTFRCDPISEHNRLYWYRQTLGQGPEFLTYFQNEAQLEKSRLLSDRFSAERPKGSFSTLEIQRTEQGDSAMYLCASSLELARSADTQYFGPGTRLTVL.

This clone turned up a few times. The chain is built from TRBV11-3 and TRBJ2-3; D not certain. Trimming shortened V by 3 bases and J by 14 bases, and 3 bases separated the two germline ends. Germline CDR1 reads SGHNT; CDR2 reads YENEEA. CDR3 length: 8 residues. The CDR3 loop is CASSFRYF. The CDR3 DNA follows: TGTGCCAGCAGCTTTAGGTATTTT.